These 15 T cell receptor beta chains were all obtained from the same sample, sequenced in a study of blood T cell repertoires in COVID-19. Measured with immunoSEQ multiplex PCR; TCRdb has only the in-frame clones, and not every one. The sample holds 75,000 or so clones, approximately 87% seen once. The sample comprised peripheral blood. These receptors were obtained from a woman at least 80 years old with acute or convalescent COVID-19.

V usage is TRBV19 and J usage is TRBJ1-4, with 10 nucleotides matching TRBD1. The CDR3 runs to 17 residues. The ends lost 8 bases at V and 0 bases at J; junction bases unmatched: 9. The germline gives CDR1 LNHDA, CDR2 SQIVND (reference sequence). The CDR3 loop reads CASPDRGREPTNEKLFF. CDR3 coding DNA: TGTGCCAGTCCCGACAGGGGGCGGGAGCCAACTAATGAAAAACTGTTTTTT.

This clone has just one count. This chain joins TRBV11-2 and TRBJ2-5; the D gene is possibly TRBD2 (5 bases). CDR1 is SGHAT and CDR2 is FQNNGV in the germline V gene. CDR3 length: 15 amino acids. Trimming stripped 0 bases from V and 4 bases from J, with 12 bases between. CDR3 residues: CASSLDRGWGETQYF. CDR3 nucleotide sequence: TGTGCCAGCAGCTTAGATCGGGGATGGGGAGAGACCCAGTACTTC.

This chain uses TRBV7-2 with TRBJ1-2; 9 nucleotides line up with TRBD1. The V segment lost 4 bases and the J segment 5 bases; nucleotides outside the gene matches: 11. CDR3 length: 16 residues. CDR1 and CDR2 (germline): SGHTA, FQGNSA. The CDR3, as DNA: TGTGCCAGCAGCTCACGGACAGGGGTCAGGGAATATGGCTACACCTTC. Amino acids: CASSSRTGVREYGYTF.

The chain couples TRBV7-6 to TRBJ1-6; the match to TRBD1 covers 7 bases. Germline loops: CDR1 SGHVS, CDR2 FNYEAQ. The CDR3 runs 20 residues. The trim removed 0 bases at V and 0 bases at J, leaving 11 bases unmatched. DNA for the CDR3: TGTGCCAGCAGCTTAGCCGTTTCGACAGGGTCGAGCTCCTATAATTCACCCCTCCACTTT. Protein product: CASSLAVSTGSSSYNSPLHF. The full variable domain, rest sourced from reference TRBV7-6 and TRBJ1-6, is GAGVSQSPRYKVTKRGQDVALRCDPISGHVSLYWYRQALGQGPEFLTYFNYEAQQDKSGLPNDRFSAERPEGSISTLTIQRTEQRDSAMYRCASSLAVSTGSSSYNSPLHFGNGTRLTVT.

The V gene is TRBV30, the J gene TRBJ1-1; D is undetermined. V was clipped by 0 bases and J by 1 base, with 15 bases between them. The CDR3 totals 16 residues. Germline V gives CDR1 GTSNPN, CDR2 SVGIG (reference sequence). CDR3 residues: CAWSVIGGLTNTEAFF. The CDR3 nucleotides read TGTGCCTGGAGTGTTATTGGAGGACTTACGAACACTGAAGCTTTCTTT. Supplemented by reference TRBV30 and TRBJ1-1, the full variable domain reads SQTIHQWPATLVQPVGSPLSLECTVEGTSNPNLYWYRQAAGRGLQLLFYSVGIGQISSEVPQNLSASRPQDRQFILSSKKLLLSDSGFYLCAWSVIGGLTNTEAFFGQGTRLTVV.

This clone was seen only a few times. The genes are TRBV2 and TRBJ1-2, with 7 bases fitting TRBD1. V trimming: 7 bases; J trimming: 5 bases; junction bases outside the gene matches: 16. The CDR3 sequence is 16 residues long. Looked up from germline, CDR1 is SNHLY and CDR2 is FYNNEI. This chain's CDR3 is CASTGLGQWQRYGYTF. In DNA form, the CDR3 reads TGTGCCAGCACTGGGTTGGGACAGTGGCAACGGTATGGCTACACCTTC.

This chain uses TRBV7-9 with TRBJ2-7; tentative D call: TRBD1 (6 bases). The V gene lost 5 bases and the J gene lost 3 bases, with 17 bases spanning the gap. This CDR3 contains 15 residues. Germline lookup yields CDR1 SEHNR and CDR2 FQNEAQ (reference sequence). The CDR3, as DNA: TGTGCCAGCAGCCTACAGGGCCCCGTAGACTACGAGCAGTACTTC. It codes for CASSLQGPVDYEQYF.

This sequence joins TRBV11-3 and TRBJ2-5; 10 bases match TRBD1. The CDR3 has 14 amino acids. Germline V gene data show CDR1 as SGHNT and CDR2 as YENEEA. J gave up 3 bases and V 4 bases, and 2 bases lay outside the gene matches. The CDR3 is CASSSGQGKETQYF. Written as DNA, the CDR3 is TGTGCCAGCAGCTCGGGACAGGGGAAAGAGACCCAGTACTTC.

This clone was seen more than once but under ten times. The chain carries TRBV27 and TRBJ1-2, with D possibly being TRBD1 (5 bases). The CDR3 has 17 residues. Per germline, CDR1 MNHEY and CDR2 SMNVEV (reference sequence). V was shortened by 2 bases and J by 0 bases, with 16 bases between the two germline ends. Here the CDR3 reads CASSLIYPRQSNYGYTF. The CDR3 DNA sequence: TGTGCCAGCAGTTTAATCTATCCCCGACAGTCTAACTATGGCTACACCTTC.

The chain couples TRBV3-1 (or the pseudogene TRBV3-2) to TRBJ1-2; a possible D gene is TRBD1 (6 bases). The germline V gene has CDR1 LGHDT and CDR2 YNNKEL (reference sequence). V lost 11 bases to trimming and J lost 4 bases, with 11 bases between them. This CDR3 region has 11 residues. This CDR3 reads CAVEDSYGYTF. The CDR3 coding sequence is TGTGCCGTAGAGGACAGCTATGGCTACACCTTC.

V and J are TRBV3-1 (or the pseudogene TRBV3-2) and TRBJ2-7; 10 bases match TRBD2. Germline CDR1 LGHDT, CDR2 YNNKEL (reference sequence). Unmatched junction bases numbered 5, after V lost 0 bases and J lost 3 bases. The CDR3 consists of 16 residues. CDR3 sequence: CASSQDWTSGVYEQYF. CDR3 sequence (DNA): TGTGCCAGCAGCCAAGATTGGACTAGCGGAGTCTACGAGCAGTACTTC.

To note about this clone: Sequence at one end of the junction differs from germline and may be a read error. CDR3 DNA: TGTGCTAGCAGCTTATATCGGACTAGCAGGGGAGAGACCCAGTACTTC. Its protein product is CASSLYRTSRGETQYF. The chain recombines TRBV7-7 with TRBJ2-5; 8 nucleotides agree with TRBD2. This CDR3 has 16 residues. Germline V gene sequence: CDR1 SSHAT, CDR2 FNYEAQ (reference sequence).

The gene calls are TRBV7-9 and TRBJ2-1; TRBD1 matches 9 bases. From germline, CDR1 is SEHNR and CDR2 FQNEAQ (reference sequence). There are 15 residues in the CDR3. Unmatched junction bases numbered 3, after V lost 5 bases and J lost 1 base. DNA for the CDR3: TGTGCCAGCAGCCCAGGACAGGGGTCCTACAATGAGCAGTTCTTC. Its translation: CASSPGQGSYNEQFF.

This clone is a singleton in its sample. The V call is TRBV9, the J call TRBJ2-3; 9 nucleotides agree with TRBD2. Trimming at V came to 7 bases and at J to 4 bases, leaving 4 bases not matched to a gene. Germline V gene data show CDR1 as SGDLS and CDR2 as YYNGEE. There are 13 residues in the CDR3. CDR3 residues: CASEGGGADTQYF. CDR3 DNA sequence: TGTGCCAGCGAGGGCGGGGGGGCAGATACGCAGTATTTT.

V gene TRBV3-1 (or the pseudogene TRBV3-2) combines with J gene TRBJ1-6; D remains unclear. Trimming took 3 bases from V and 9 from J, leaving 12 bases between them. Germline V gives CDR1 LGHDT, CDR2 YNNKEL (reference sequence). This CDR3 is built from 14 residues. CDR3 sequence reads: CASSHRQDASPLHF. For the CDR3, the DNA is TGTGCCAGCAGCCACCGTCAGGATGCTTCACCCCTCCACTTT.